Sequencing of this T cell receptor beta chain was carried out in a study of T cell changes during pregnancy in multiple sclerosis. TCRdb's table, derived via immunoSEQ multiplex PCR, lists solely in-frame clones and lacks some. The data show 80,000 to 130,000 clones, with approximately 94% seen just once and about 1% held by the top ten. Germline V gene data show CDR1 as SGDLS and CDR2 as YYNGEE. V was clipped by 7 bases and J by 8 bases; unmatched bases: 14. CDR3 length: 14 amino acids. The TCR originated in a female donor with multiple sclerosis, enrolled in a pregnancy study. V and J are TRBV9 and TRBJ1-1; TRBD1 agrees at 7 bases. This specimen consisted of peripheral blood, obtained before pregnancy. The DNA of the CDR3 is TGTGCCAGCTCACCCGACGACAGGGTGGGCGAAGCTTTCTTT. This codes for CASSPDDRVGEAFF.